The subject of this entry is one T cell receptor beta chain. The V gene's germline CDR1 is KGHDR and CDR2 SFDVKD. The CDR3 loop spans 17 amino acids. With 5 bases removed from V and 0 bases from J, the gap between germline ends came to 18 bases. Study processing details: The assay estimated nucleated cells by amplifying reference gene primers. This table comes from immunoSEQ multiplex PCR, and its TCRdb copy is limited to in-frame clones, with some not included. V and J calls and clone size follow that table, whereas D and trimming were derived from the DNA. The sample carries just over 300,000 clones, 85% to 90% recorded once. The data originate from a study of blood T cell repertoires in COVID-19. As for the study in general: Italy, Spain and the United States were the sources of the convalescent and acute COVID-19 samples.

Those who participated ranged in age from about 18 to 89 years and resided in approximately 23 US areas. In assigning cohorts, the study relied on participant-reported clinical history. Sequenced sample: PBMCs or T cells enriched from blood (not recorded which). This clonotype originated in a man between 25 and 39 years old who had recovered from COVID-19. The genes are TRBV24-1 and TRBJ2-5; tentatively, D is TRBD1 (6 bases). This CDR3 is CATSGTPPGEYQETQYF. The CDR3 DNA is TGTGCCACCAGTGGAACCCCACCAGGGGAGTACCAAGAGACCCAGTACTTC.